The TCR beta chain described here comes from a study of identical twins. Between the trimmed V and J ends, which lost 4 bases and 6 bases, there was a span of 14 bases. This CDR3 is built from 14 residues. Germline CDR1 is MDHEN and CDR2 is SYDVKM. This clonotype showed up just a few times. The antigen remains undetermined. A universal primer site was added by template switching, and unique molecular identifiers were carried by the cDNA. TCRdb called the 5' RACE reads again in MiXCR, with one record for every CDR3 protein. The sample gives 400,000 to 500,000 distinct CDR3 sequences, roughly 20% of which show up once; more than 10% is in the top ten. Study observations and caveats: Fewer insertions characterized abundant cord blood beta clonotypes, whereas memory repertoires showed none. Where beta out-of-frame sequences were concerned, excess twin sharing was weaker.

The sequence came from a man aged 45-65 years in good health. The sequencing sample was made of naive T cells sorted from blood. The chain combines TRBV28 with TRBJ2-3; D is possibly TRBD1 or TRBD2 (6 bases each). The chain's CDR3 is CASSSSGALDTQYF. The DNA for the CDR3 is TGTGCCAGCAGTTCCTCGGGGGCGCTTGATACGCAGTATTTT.